This passage covers 2 T cell receptor beta chains from one sample sequenced in a study of Ad26.COV2.S vaccination and SARS-CoV-2 variants. Treatment denoted: about 20 received Ad26.COV2.S at low or high dose, single or two shots; about five received placebo; per-sample allocation not given. The investigators took samples on day 63 after the first vaccine or placebo injection. Clones were read by immunoSEQ multiplex PCR, and TCRdb kept only the in-frame ones, dropping some. The sample includes roughly 500,000 clones, about 88% seen only once; the top ten take about 2.5%. The sequences come from peripheral blood, collected in a trial of Ad26.COV2.S vaccine versus placebo. The receptor set was obtained from a person aged 18-65 years who received the Ad26.COV2.S COVID-19 vaccine or a placebo.

This clone was found once. The chain employs TRBV29-1 and TRBJ2-2; D uncertain. V dropped 4 bases and J dropped 4 bases, with 10 bases sitting between them. The CDR3 is made up of 13 amino acids. Looked up from germline, CDR1 is SQVTM and CDR2 is ANQGSEA. CDR3 in amino acids: CSVGVTLTGELFF. The CDR3 bases are TGCAGCGTTGGGGTAACACTCACCGGGGAGCTGTTTTTT.

This rearrangement joins TRBV11-3 to TRBJ2-3, with 8 bases fitting TRBD2. V dropped 5 bases and J dropped 5; count of bases not matched to a gene: 12. The CDR3 loop spans 16 amino acids. The germline V gene encodes CDR1 SGHNT and CDR2 YENEEA. The CDR3 coding sequence is TGTGCCAGCAGCGCCCGAGCGGGGGCTATCGGAGATACGCAGTATTTT. Amino acid sequence: CASSARAGAIGDTQYF.